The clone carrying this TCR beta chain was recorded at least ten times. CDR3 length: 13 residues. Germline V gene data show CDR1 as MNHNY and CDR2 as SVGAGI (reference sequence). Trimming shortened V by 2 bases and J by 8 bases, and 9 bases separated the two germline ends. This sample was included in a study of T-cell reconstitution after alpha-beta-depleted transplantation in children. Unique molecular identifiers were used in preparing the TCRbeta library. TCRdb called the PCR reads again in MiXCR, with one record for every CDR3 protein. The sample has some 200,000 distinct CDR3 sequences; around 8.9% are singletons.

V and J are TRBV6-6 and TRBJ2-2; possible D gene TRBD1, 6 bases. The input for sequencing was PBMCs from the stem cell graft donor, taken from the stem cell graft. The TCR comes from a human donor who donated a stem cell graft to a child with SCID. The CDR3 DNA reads TGTGCCAGCAGTTACGCAGGGGCGGGGGAGCTGTTTTTT. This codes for CASSYAGAGELFF.